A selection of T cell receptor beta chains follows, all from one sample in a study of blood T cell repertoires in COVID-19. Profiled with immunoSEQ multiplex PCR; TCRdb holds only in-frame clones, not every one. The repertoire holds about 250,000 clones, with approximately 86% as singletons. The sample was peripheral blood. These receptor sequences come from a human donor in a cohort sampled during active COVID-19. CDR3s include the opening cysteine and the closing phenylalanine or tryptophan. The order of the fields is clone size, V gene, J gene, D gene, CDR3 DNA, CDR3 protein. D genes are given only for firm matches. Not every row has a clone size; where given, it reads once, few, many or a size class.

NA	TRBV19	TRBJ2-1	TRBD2	TGTGCCAGTAGTATGCCGCGGGGGGGGTCCTACAATGAGCAGTTCTTC	CASSMPRGGSYNEQFF
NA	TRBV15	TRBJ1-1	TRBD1	TGTGCCACCGGGCTTTGGGGACAGGAAGCTTTCTTT	CATGLWGQEAFF
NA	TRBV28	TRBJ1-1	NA	TGTGCCAGCAGCCGACTCTCGACCGCTGAAGCTTTCTTT	CASSRLSTAEAFF
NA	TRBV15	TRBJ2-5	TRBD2	TGTGCCACCAGCGTCGCGGGGGTAAGAGAGACCCAGTACTTC	CATSVAGVRETQYF
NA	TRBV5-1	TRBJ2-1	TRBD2	TGCGCCAGCAGCTTTCAGGGTAGCGGGAGGCCGGGGCCCTACAATGAGCAGTTCTTC	CASSFQGSGRPGPYNEQFF
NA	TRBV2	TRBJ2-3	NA	TGTGCCACCCATAGTTTAGCCGATACGCAGTATTTT	CATHSLADTQYF
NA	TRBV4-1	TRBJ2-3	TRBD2	TGCGCCAGCAGCCAACTGGGACTAGCCGATACGCAGTATTTT	CASSQLGLADTQYF
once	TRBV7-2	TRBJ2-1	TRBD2	TGTGCCAGCAGCTTAGCGGCCGCGACTAGCGGGCAGGGCGAGCAGTTCTTC	CASSLAAATSGQGEQFF
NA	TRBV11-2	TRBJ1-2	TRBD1	TGTGCCAGCAGCTCTCCGGGACAGCGGCCTAACTATGGCTACACCTTC	CASSSPGQRPNYGYTF
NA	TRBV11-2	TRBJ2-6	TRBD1	TGTGCCACCCCGGACAGGGGCCACTTCTCTGGGGCCAACGTCCTGACTTTC	CATPDRGHFSGANVLTF
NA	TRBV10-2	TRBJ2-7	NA	TGCGCCAGCAGTACCGTCGGGGGACTGTCCTACGAGCAGTACTTC	CASSTVGGLSYEQYF
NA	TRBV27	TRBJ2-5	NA	TGTGCCAGCAGCTACTCGGGGGGCGGGGAGACCCAGTACTTC	CASSYSGGGETQYF
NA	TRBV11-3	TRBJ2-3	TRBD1	TGTGCCAGCAGTACCGGGACAGCGAGCACAGATACGCAGTATTTT	CASSTGTASTDTQYF
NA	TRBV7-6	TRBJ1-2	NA	TGTGCCAGCAGCTTAGCTGGCAGGGGAGGGTATGGCTACACCTTC	CASSLAGRGGYGYTF
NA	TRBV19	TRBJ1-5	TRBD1	TGTGCCAGTAGTAACAGGGGGCAGGTGGGAGTGAGCAATCAGCCCCAGCATTTT	CASSNRGQVGVSNQPQHF
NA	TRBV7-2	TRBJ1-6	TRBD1	TGTGCCAGCAGCCGGGGACAGCGAAATTCACCCCTCCACTTT	CASSRGQRNSPLHF
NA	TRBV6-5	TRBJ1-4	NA	TGTGCCAGCAGCCGGGGGGGGGTCTATAATGAAAAACTGTTTTTT	CASSRGGVYNEKLFF
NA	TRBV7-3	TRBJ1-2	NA	TGTGCCAGCAGCTTAGACGGGAACTATGGCTACACCTTC	CASSLDGNYGYTF
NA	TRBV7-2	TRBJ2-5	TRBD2	TGTGCCAGCAGCTTAGTCCGGACTAGCGGGAGCCAAGAGACCCAGTACTTC	CASSLVRTSGSQETQYF
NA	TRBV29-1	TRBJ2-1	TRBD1	TGCAGCGGCAGAAACAGGGGGCATCTCAATGAGCAGTTCTTC	CSGRNRGHLNEQFF
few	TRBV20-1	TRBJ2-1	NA	TGCAGTGCTAGTGGTCCACTCTACAATGAGCAGTTCTTC	CSASGPLYNEQFF
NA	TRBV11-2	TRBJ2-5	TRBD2	TGTGCCAGCAGCTCCTCGGGGGGGGCCCGGGTGGAGACCCAGTACTTC	CASSSSGGARVETQYF
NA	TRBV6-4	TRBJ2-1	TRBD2	TGTGCCAGCAGACGACTAGCGGGAGTAGATGAGCAGTTCTTC	CASRRLAGVDEQFF
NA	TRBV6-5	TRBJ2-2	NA	TGTGCCAGCAGTCAACGCGTGGGCTCCGGGGAGCTGTTTTTT	CASSQRVGSGELFF
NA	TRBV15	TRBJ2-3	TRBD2	TGTGCCACCAGCATACTAGCGGGCACAGATACGCAGTATTTT	CATSILAGTDTQYF
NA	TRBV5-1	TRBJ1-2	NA	TGCGCCAGCAGCTTGGCAGGGGACTATGGCTACACCTTC	CASSLAGDYGYTF
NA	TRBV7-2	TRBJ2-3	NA	TGTGCCAGCAGCCGGGGAGATACGCAGTATTTT	CASSRGDTQYF
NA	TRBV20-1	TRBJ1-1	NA	TGCAGCCCGAGGCCAGACGCAGCTTTCTTT	CSPRPDAAFF
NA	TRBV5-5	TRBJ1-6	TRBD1	TGTGCCAGCAGCGGGACAGGGACCCCTAATTCACCCCTCCACTTT	CASSGTGTPNSPLHF
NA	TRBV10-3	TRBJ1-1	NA	TGTGCCATCAGTGAAAGGGGCGGGGGAAACACTGAAGCTTTCTTT	CAISERGGGNTEAFF
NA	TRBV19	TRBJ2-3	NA	TGTGCCAGTAGTATTCTCCCTGCAGATACGCAGTATTTT	CASSILPADTQYF
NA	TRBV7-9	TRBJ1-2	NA	TGTGCCAGCAGCCTCTCAGGCGGGGGCACCCAAGTTGGGCCCTATGGCTACACCTTC	CASSLSGGGTQVGPYGYTF